This T cell receptor delta chain was found in a study of human gamma delta and Vdelta1 T cells. Broader study findings: Polyclonal Delta One T cells reportedly showed broad cytotoxic targeting of acute myeloid leukemia.

This CDR3 is 24 amino acids long. Per germline, CDR1 TSWWSYY and CDR2 QGS. J gave up 0 bases and V 2 bases, and 29 bases lay outside the gene matches. TCRdb fed the PCR reads to CATT. The data contain some 13,000 delta-chain clones, roughly 50% of them singletons. This clone was seen a few times. Its antigen is undetermined. Sequencing was done on a sample of Vdelta1 gamma-delta T cells from blood grown in culture (DOT cells). This receptor was identified in a human donor in good health. The rearrangement links TRDV1 to TRDJ1, with TRDD3 matching over 8 bases. In nucleotides, the CDR3 is TGTGCTCTTGGGGAAGGCCGCTATCTGCCGTATCCTCTGGGATACGCCGTGTACACCGATAAACTCATCTTT. Protein: CALGEGRYLPYPLGYAVYTDKLIF.